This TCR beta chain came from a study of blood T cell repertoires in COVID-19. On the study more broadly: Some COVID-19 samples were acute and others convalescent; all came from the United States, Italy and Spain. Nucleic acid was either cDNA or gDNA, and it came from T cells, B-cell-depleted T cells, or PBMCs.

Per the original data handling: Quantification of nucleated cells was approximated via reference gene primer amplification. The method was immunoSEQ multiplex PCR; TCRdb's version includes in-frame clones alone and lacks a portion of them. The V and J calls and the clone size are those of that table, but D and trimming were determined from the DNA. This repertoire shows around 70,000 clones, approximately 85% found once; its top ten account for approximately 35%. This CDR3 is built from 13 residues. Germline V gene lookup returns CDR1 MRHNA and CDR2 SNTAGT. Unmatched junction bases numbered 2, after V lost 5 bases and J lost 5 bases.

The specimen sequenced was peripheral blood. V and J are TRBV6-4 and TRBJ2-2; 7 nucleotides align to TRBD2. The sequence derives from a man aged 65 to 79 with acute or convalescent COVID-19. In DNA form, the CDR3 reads TGTGCCAGCAGTCAGCGGGGAACCGGGGAGCTGTTTTTT. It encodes CASSQRGTGELFF.